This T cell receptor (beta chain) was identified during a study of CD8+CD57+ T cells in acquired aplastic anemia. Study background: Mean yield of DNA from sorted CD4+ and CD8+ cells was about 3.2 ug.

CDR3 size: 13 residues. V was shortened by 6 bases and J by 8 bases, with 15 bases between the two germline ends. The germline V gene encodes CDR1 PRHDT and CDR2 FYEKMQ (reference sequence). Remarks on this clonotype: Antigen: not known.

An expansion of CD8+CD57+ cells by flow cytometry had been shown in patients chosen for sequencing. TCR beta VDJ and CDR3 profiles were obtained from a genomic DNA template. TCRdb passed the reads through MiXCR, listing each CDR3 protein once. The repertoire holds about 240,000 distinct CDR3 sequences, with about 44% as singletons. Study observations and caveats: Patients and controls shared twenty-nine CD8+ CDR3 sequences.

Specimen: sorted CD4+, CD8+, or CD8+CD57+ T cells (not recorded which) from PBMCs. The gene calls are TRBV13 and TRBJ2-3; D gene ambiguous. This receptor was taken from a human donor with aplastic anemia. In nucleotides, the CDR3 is TGTGCCAGCAGTGAATCCTGGGCAGGTACGCAGTATTTT. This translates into CASSESWAGTQYF.